One and the same sample provided the 2 T cell receptor beta chains below, sequenced in a study of monozygotic twins with inflammatory bowel disease. TCRdb reprocessed the 5' RACE reads, keeping one entry per CDR3 protein, no DNA. This sample's clone table lists 150,000 or so distinct CDR3 sequences. Sequencing was done on a sample of blood. These receptors originate from a human donor with ulcerative colitis or Crohn's disease, or a healthy co-twin of an affected twin (not recorded which).

The rearrangement links TRBV7-2 to TRBJ2-7. The CDR3 extends over 11 amino acids. From germline, CDR1 is SGHTA and CDR2 FQGNSA. CDR3 residues: CASSFGREQYF.

This chain connects TRBV19 to TRBJ1-1. Germline V gives CDR1 LNHDA, CDR2 SQIVND (reference sequence). The CDR3 is 16 residues long. This CDR3 is CASSSAGKRSNTEAFF.